This T cell receptor (beta chain) was recovered during a study of shared clonotypes between healthy human individuals. The test was conducted at deep level. Repertoires were generated with immunoSEQ multiplex PCR, while TCRdb's copy carries only in-frame clones and drops some. The sample contains a few million clones, 80% to 95% of which appear only once. In this sample, this clone turned up once. Germline V gene sequence: CDR1 LNHNV, CDR2 YYDKDF (reference sequence). J gave up 5 bases and V 8 bases, and 9 bases lay outside the gene matches. The CDR3 covers 14 residues. The source material was naive CD4+ T cells from PBMCs. The subset: CD45RA+ positively selected. This receptor was taken from a man aged 18 to 29 in good health. Some clones in this sample may be carry-over from other donors' samples. This chain joins TRBV15 and TRBJ2-5, with 9 bases aligning to TRBD1. The CDR3, as DNA: TGTGCCACCTGTACAGGGGGCGATGGGGAGACCCAGTACTTC. This gives the protein CATCTGGDGETQYF.